These 17 T cell receptor beta chains were all obtained from the same sample, sequenced in a study of cytomegalovirus exposure and HLA in healthy donors. 60 Vbeta and 13 Jbeta primers were used in PCR. Here immunoSEQ multiplex PCR was the method, and the copy in TCRdb shows in-frame clones only, minus some. The sample consists of some 90,000 clones, approximately 79% of them appearing once. Input material: PBMCs. These receptors all come from a man aged 30 to 39 in good health and CMV-seronegative.

For the CDR3, the DNA is TGCGCCAGCAGTGAGTCGTTCGGGGAGGATGAGCAGTTCTTC. Amino acids: CASSESFGEDEQFF. The chain has TRBV10-1 and TRBJ2-1; maybe TRBD2 (6 bases). Germline CDR1 is WNHNN and CDR2 is SYGVQD (reference sequence). V was shortened by 0 bases and J by 8 bases, with 11 bases between the two germline ends. The CDR3 contains 14 residues.

The rearrangement links TRBV19 to TRBJ1-5; TRBD1 aligns across 8 bases. This CDR3 contains 14 residues. V lost 7 bases, J lost 9 bases, and 11 bases stayed unmatched. CDR1 is LNHDA, CDR2 SQIVND, per germline (reference sequence). CDR3 loop: CASIGGQGLWPQHF. CDR3 sequence (DNA): TGTGCCAGTATTGGCGGACAGGGATTATGGCCCCAGCATTTT.

V and J are TRBV2 and TRBJ2-1, with 7 bases lining up with TRBD1. The germline V gene has CDR1 SNHLY and CDR2 FYNNEI. V lost 6 bases, J lost 0 bases, and 8 bases stayed unmatched. The length of the CDR3 is 16 residues. In DNA, the CDR3 is TGTGCCAGCAGGTCCAGACAGGGTGACTCCTACAATGAGCAGTTCTTC. Amino acid sequence: CASRSRQGDSYNEQFF.

J is TRBJ1-1 and V is TRBV5-1; D unclear. CDR1 is SGHRS and CDR2 is YFSETQ in the germline V gene. CDR3 length: 13 residues. V lost 5 bases and J 1 base, leaving 9 bases between the germline ends. The CDR3 here is CASRWSENTEAFF. The CDR3 region has the DNA TGCGCCAGCAGGTGGTCAGAGAACACTGAAGCTTTCTTT.

CDR3 sequence (DNA): TGTGCCACCGACCTAGCCTCCGGGGAGCTGTTTTTT. As protein: CATDLASGELFF. This sequence joins TRBV7-9 and TRBJ2-2; TRBD2 is a possible D gene (5 bases). The germline V gene encodes CDR1 SEHNR and CDR2 FQNEAQ (reference sequence). Trimming cost V 10 bases and J 6 bases, with 12 bases left between them. The CDR3 length is 12 residues.

V usage is TRBV28 and J usage is TRBJ1-1; the D gene is possibly TRBD1 (5 bases). Germline V gives CDR1 MDHEN, CDR2 SYDVKM. Trimming took 7 bases from V and 7 from J, leaving 22 bases between them. CDR3 length equals 15 residues. The CDR3 here is CASNSVGLGGLEAFF. DNA for the CDR3: TGTGCCAGCAATTCAGTCGGGTTGGGGGGACTTGAAGCTTTCTTT.

The chain carries TRBV7-2 and TRBJ1-1, with D perhaps matching TRBD1 (6 bases). The CDR3 is 15 amino acids. The V gene lost 2 bases and the J gene lost 1 base, with 11 bases spanning the gap. Germline V gene data show CDR1 as SGHTA and CDR2 as FQGNSA. CDR3 bases: TGTGCCAGCAGCTTATACCAGGGGAGGAACACTGAAGCTTTCTTT. Its translation is CASSLYQGRNTEAFF.

The chain joins TRBV15 to TRBJ2-7; TRBD1 aligns across 11 bases. V was clipped by 0 bases and J by 5 bases; unmatched bases: 12. The CDR3 is made up of 18 amino acids. Germline-derived CDR1 and CDR2 are LNHNV and YYDKDF (reference sequence). This chain's CDR3 is CATSRDPPGQGAQNEQYF. CDR3 coding DNA: TGTGCCACCAGCAGAGATCCCCCTGGACAGGGGGCGCAGAACGAGCAGTACTTC.

The V and J genes are TRBV6-1 and TRBJ1-1; 7 bases are shared with TRBD1. Germline CDR1 and CDR2: MNHNS and SASEGT. The CDR3 is 16 amino acids. Losses at the gene ends were 4 bases for V and 1 base for J; bases not matched to a gene: 9. The CDR3 spells CASSAYTGQSNTEAFF. CDR3 in DNA: TGTGCCAGCAGTGCCTACACGGGACAGTCGAACACTGAAGCTTTCTTT.

The rearrangement links TRBV7-2 to TRBJ2-3; possible D gene TRBD2, 5 bases. The CDR3 spans 15 residues. Deletions cut 5 bases from V and 0 bases from J, with 12 bases between. Germline V gene lookup returns CDR1 SGHTA and CDR2 FQGNSA. The CDR3 DNA reads TGTGCCAGCAGCCGCCTCGGGGATAGCACAGATACGCAGTATTTT. Protein product: CASSRLGDSTDTQYF.

The V and J genes are TRBV9 and TRBJ1-1; tentative D call: TRBD1 (5 bases). V was trimmed by 4 bases and J by 5 bases, leaving 12 bases between them. The CDR3 has 13 residues. Germline-derived CDR1 and CDR2 are SGDLS and YYNGEE. This CDR3 reads CASSPRVGTEAFF. The CDR3 DNA is TGTGCCAGCAGCCCCAGGGTAGGAACTGAAGCTTTCTTT.

There are a few counts of this clone. The chain employs TRBV5-1 and TRBJ2-5; 8 positions agree with TRBD2. This CDR3 has 16 residues. With 0 bases clipped from V and 2 bases from J, the junction kept 6 bases outside the gene matches. Germline V gene data show CDR1 as SGHRS and CDR2 as YFSETQ. Written as DNA, the CDR3 is TGCGCCAGCAGCTTGGTAGCGGCTAGCGGGCAAGAGACCCAGTACTTC. Protein product: CASSLVAASGQETQYF.

This clone occurred a few times. The chain combines TRBV6-5 with TRBJ1-4; 9 bases line up with TRBD1. CDR3 length: 14 residues. CDR1 and CDR2 from the germline V gene are MNHEY and SVGAGI. The V gene end was trimmed by 2 bases and the J gene end by 5 bases; junction bases not matched to a gene: 0. This CDR3 reads CASSYGQGNEKLFF. The CDR3 DNA reads TGTGCCAGCAGTTACGGACAGGGGAATGAAAAACTGTTTTTT.

Worth noting for this clone: Other DNA sequences within the sample encode an identical CDR3. This chain joins TRBV7-2 and TRBJ2-5; 13 nucleotides align to TRBD2. The CDR3 has 16 amino acids. Trimming took 1 base from V and 4 from J; bases not matched to a gene: 3. Germline V gene lookup returns CDR1 SGHTA and CDR2 FQGNSA. This chain's CDR3 is CASSLGLAGGIETQYF. CDR3 nucleotide sequence: TGTGCCAGCAGCTTAGGACTAGCGGGGGGCATAGAGACCCAGTACTTC.

The chain carries TRBV27 and TRBJ2-1, with 8 bases matching TRBD2. V shed 5 bases and J 8 bases; nucleotides not matched to a gene: 5. The CDR3 consists of 13 residues. CDR1 is MNHEY, CDR2 SMNVEV, per germline (reference sequence). The CDR3 region is CASSPLLADEQFF. The CDR3 DNA sequence: TGTGCCAGCAGTCCTCTACTAGCGGATGAGCAGTTCTTC.

The genes are TRBV6-5 and TRBJ1-1; 7 bases are a match to TRBD1. Germline trimming cut 9 bases from V and 4 bases from J; bases unmatched to any gene: 11. The CDR3 covers 14 residues. Germline CDR1 reads MNHEY; CDR2 reads SVGAGI. For the CDR3, the DNA is TGTGCCAGTTCAAAGGCGACAGGGTCCACTGAAGCTTTCTTT. As protein: CASSKATGSTEAFF.

On this clone itself: A junction boundary mismatches the germline segment, possibly from a read error. The chain has TRBV6-1 and TRBJ1-5; maybe TRBD1 (5 bases). Per germline, CDR1 MNHNS and CDR2 SASEGT. There are 14 residues in the CDR3. The CDR3 is CAGRRGDSNQPQHF. The DNA of the CDR3 is TGTGCCGGCAGAAGGGGTGATAGCAATCAGCCCCAGCATTTT.